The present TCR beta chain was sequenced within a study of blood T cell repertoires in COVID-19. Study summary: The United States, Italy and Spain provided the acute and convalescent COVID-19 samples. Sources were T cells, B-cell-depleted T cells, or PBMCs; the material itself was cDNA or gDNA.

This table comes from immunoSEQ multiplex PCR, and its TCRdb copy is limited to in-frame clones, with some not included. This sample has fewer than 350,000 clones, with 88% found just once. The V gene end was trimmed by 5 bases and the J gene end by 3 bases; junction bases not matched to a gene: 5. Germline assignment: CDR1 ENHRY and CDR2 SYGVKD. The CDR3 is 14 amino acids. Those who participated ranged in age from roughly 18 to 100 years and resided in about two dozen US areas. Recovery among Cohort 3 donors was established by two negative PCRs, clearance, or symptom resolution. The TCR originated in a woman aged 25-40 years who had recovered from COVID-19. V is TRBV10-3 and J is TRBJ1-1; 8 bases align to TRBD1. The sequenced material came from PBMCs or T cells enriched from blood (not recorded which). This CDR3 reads CAISRTGLDTEAFF. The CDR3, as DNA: TGTGCCATCAGTAGGACAGGGCTGGACACTGAAGCTTTCTTT.